The subject of this entry is one TCR beta chain. The antigen this receptor binds is unknown. Base quality data are lacking; no much larger clone is found one base away. This record belongs to a study of blood T cells in healthy people across ages (dated by TCRdb to about 2015). With regard to the full study: Template switching captured roughly one uniquely barcoded TCR beta cDNA molecule per two T cells in model experiments. Two additional independent replicas of 1 million unique cDNA reads from the same blood draw were analyzed for two donors (one aged 18 to 30 and one aged 80 or older). The donors were split into four age groups: young (average around 16 years), middle-aged (roughly 39), aged (approximately 60) and long-lived (about 74). The study measured age-related changes in TCR beta repertoire diversity using deep sequencing normalized with unique cDNA molecular identifiers.

Study-wide conclusions, independent of this receptor: As age increased, observed TCR beta diversity per million T cells dropped in a roughly linear way, and a significant reduction was already evident by age 40. Since profiling was done on bulk unsorted PBMCs, naive and antigen-experienced compartments could not be conclusively compared. The CMV infection status of donors was not known, potentially confounding age-related changes in expanded clonotypes. Observed TCR beta diversity correlated strongly with the percentage of naive T cells measured by flow cytometry. Compared with the aged group, the long-lived group had more naive CD4+ T cells, fewer expanded clones and increased TCR diversity, suggesting age selection. Total diversity estimates from one million sequenced T cells were considered lower bounds and underestimates.

The donors were roughly 40 Caucasian individuals from Russia, aged roughly 6 to 95 years, who were systemically healthy. Each donor gave ten milliliters of peripheral blood, collected into EDTA-treated Vacutainer tubes. Ficoll-Paque density-gradient centrifugation was used to isolate PBMCs, with at least 6.5 million per sample. Trizol reagent was used to extract total RNA from the PBMCs, yielding at least 6 micrograms per sample. For every donor, flow cytometry on a PBMC aliquot measured the percentage of naive CD45RAhigh/CD27high T cells. Library prep was done by 5' RACE. Sequencing relied on an Illumina HiSeq 2500. A second PCR of roughly 7 to 11 cycles was performed with a sample-barcoded 5' primer and a J-beta primer mix. A unique molecular identifier was introduced onto each TCR beta cDNA molecule by a template-switch 5' adaptor carrying 12 random nucleotides. Each sample yielded at least 2.5 million CDR3-containing paired-end reads. First-strand cDNA synthesis was performed from all RNA using the Mint cDNA synthesis kit, with priming by a TRBC-specific oligonucleotide. Following uracil-DNA glycosylase treatment, a first 18-cycle PCR with universal primers M1SS and BC2_uni_R was performed on all cDNA. The source study handled its data this way. Normalization of each sample was performed by random selection of 1 million high-quality reads, each carrying a distinct molecular identifier. Instead of being binned into consensus sequences, reads that shared molecular identifiers were thrown out. MiTCR, with a Q25 quality threshold and the strictest error-elimination algorithm, was used for CDR3 identification, clonotype clustering and error correction. Lower-bound total TCR beta diversity was estimated with a nonparametric unseen species model using Euler transformation. TCRdb reworked the public reads: Q25 trimming with fastp, MiXCR clone assembly, productive beta chains retained. CDR3 protein duplicates are merged, each entry listing the most common genes and DNA. TCRdb, not the original authors, processed these V and J calls. The sample table shows about 930,000 distinct CDR3 sequences, and almost 30% are seen once. Around 9.6% of the sample rests with the top ten.

These data also formed part of another study, on T cells of mothers and their children. The second study also describes: Nine systemically healthy Caucasian individuals, comprising three mothers and their six children, were included as donors. cDNA synthesis used all of the extracted RNA, with approximately 1.4 ug of RNA in each 15 ul reaction. Sample barcodes and 2-4 random nucleotides were added via the M1S primer in the second PCR. Each mother yielded over 9 million TCR beta CDR3 reads and each child 3 million to 3.5 million reads. In both related and unrelated pairs, thymic selection shapes the output of TCR recombination in a similar way, with inherited differences having only a minor effect. Normalized repertoire overlap was always slightly but never significantly higher in related than unrelated mother-child pairs. Persistent microchimeric T cell clones were not detected, at a sensitivity of 85 to 100 clones per million clonotypes. The study used deep NGS to compare TCR beta repertoires of mothers and children, seeking features distinguishing related mother-child pairs from unrelated individuals. On average, the children were 11 +/- 4 years old, while the mothers were about 38 +/- 4 years old. After adapter ligation was performed with NEBNext reagents, the libraries were sequenced on an Illumina HiSeq 2000 with 100+100 nt paired-end reads. To avoid cross-contamination, the mother libraries and the child libraries were prepared a month apart and sequenced in separate runs. Between about 500,000 and 2,300,000 distinct TCR beta clonotypes were identified per donor. Naive TCR beta clonotypes were estimated from low-frequency clonotypes matched to each donor's FACS-determined naive share, without sorting.

The clonotype originates from a woman aged 40 to 50 in good health. The sequenced sample consisted of blood.

The bases are TGTGCCAGCAGCGCCACGGGAGAAATAAGGAACACCGGGGAGCTGTTTTTT. It codes for CASSATGEIRNTGELFF. This chain is built from TRBV3-1 and TRBJ2-2, and the D gene may be TRBD2, 6 bases matching. The CDR3 starts with the cysteine, ends with the phenylalanine, and has 17 residues. Only CDR3 DNA is held: 51 bases, read in frame from base 1. The junction carries 17 bases between V and J, which are trimmed by 5 bases and 1 base respectively. From a lookup of the germline V gene (reference sequence), CDR1 and CDR2 are LGHDT and YNNKEL. Outside the CDR3, residues come from the reference TRBV3-1 and TRBJ2-2 proteins, so the full variable domain is: DTAVSQTPKYLVTQMGNDKSIKCEQNLGHDTMYWYKQDSKKFLKIMFSYNNKELIINETVPNRFSPKSPDKAHLNLHINSLELGDSAVYFCASSATGEIRNTGELFFGEGSRLTVL.